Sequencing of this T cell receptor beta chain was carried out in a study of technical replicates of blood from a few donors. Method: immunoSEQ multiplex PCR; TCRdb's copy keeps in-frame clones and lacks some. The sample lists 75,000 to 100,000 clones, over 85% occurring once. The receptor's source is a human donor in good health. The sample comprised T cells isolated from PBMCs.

The CDR3 bases are TGTGCCAGCAGCTTGACGGGGGATCGGACTGAAGCTTTCTTT. It encodes CASSLTGDRTEAFF. The chain is built from TRBV5-8 and TRBJ1-1, with D possibly TRBD1 on 5 matching bases. This CDR3 has 14 residues. Trimming took off 1 base at V and 5 bases at J, with 12 bases between the two ends. Germline CDR1 SGHTS, CDR2 YDEGEE.